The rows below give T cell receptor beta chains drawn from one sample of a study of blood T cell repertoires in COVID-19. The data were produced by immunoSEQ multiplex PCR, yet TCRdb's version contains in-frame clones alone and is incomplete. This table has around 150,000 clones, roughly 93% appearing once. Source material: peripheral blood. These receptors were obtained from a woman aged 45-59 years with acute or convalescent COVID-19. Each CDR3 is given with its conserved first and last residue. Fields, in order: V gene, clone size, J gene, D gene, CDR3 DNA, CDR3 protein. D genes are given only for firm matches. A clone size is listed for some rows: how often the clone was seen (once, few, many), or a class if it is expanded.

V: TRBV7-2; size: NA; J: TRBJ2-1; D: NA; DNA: TGTGCCAGCAGCTTAGCCTGGAGCGACAATGAGCAGTTCTTC; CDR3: CASSLAWSDNEQFF
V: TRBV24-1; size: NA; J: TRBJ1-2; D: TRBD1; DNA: TGTGCCACCAGTGAGGCCGGGACAGGCAGTGGCTACACCTTC; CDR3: CATSEAGTGSGYTF
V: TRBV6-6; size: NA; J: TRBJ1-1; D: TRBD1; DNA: TGTGCCAGCAGTTACCCACCGGGACAGGTAGACACTGAAGCTTTCTTT; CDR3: CASSYPPGQVDTEAFF
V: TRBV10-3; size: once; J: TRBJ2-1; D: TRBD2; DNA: TGTGCCAGCCTATCTAGCGGGAGCTCCTACAATGAGCAGTTCTTC; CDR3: CASLSSGSSYNEQFF
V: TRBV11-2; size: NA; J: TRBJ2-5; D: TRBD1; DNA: TGTGCCAGCAGCTTAGACGCAGGGGGCGAGGAGACCCAGTACTTC; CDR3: CASSLDAGGEETQYF
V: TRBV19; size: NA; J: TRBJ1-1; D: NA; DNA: TGTGCCAGTAGTATGGGGGGGTGGCCTGGAACTGAAGCTTTCTTT; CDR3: CASSMGGWPGTEAFF
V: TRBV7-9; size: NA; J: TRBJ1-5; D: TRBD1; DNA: TGTGCCAGCAGCTTTGGCACAGGGGGGTTTCAGCCCCAGCATTTT; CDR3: CASSFGTGGFQPQHF
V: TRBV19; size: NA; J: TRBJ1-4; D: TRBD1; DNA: TGTGCCAGTAGCAGACAGGGGTATAGGGAAAAACTGTTTTTT; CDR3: CASSRQGYREKLFF
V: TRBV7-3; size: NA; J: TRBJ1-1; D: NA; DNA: TGTGCCAGCAGCGTTACAGGGTTCGGCACTGAAGCTTTCTTT; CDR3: CASSVTGFGTEAFF
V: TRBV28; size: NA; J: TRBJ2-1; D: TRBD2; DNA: TGTGCCAGCATCCCGGCTGGGACTAGCGGTATCAATGAGCAGTTCTTC; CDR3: CASIPAGTSGINEQFF
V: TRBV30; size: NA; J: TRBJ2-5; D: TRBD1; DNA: TGTGCCTGGAGTCGGGACAGGGGACAAGAGACCCAGTACTTC; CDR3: CAWSRDRGQETQYF
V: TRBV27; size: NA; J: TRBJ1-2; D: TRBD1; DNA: TGTGCCAGCAGTTTAAAGGCAGGGGGTACCTATGGCTACACCTTC; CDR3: CASSLKAGGTYGYTF
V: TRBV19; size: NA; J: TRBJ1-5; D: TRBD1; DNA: TGTGCCAGTACTAGACAGGGTGGAAATCAGCCCCAGCATTTT; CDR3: CASTRQGGNQPQHF
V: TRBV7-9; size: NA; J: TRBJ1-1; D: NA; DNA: TGTGCCAGCAGCTCCCCAGGCACCAATGAAGCTTTCTTT; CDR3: CASSSPGTNEAFF
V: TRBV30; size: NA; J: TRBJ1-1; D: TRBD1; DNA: TGTGCCTGGAGCTGGACAGGGGGGACTGAAGCTTTCTTT; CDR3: CAWSWTGGTEAFF
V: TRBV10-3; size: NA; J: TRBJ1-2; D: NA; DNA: TGTGCCATCAGTGTAGGAGGGGTGGATGGCTACACCTTC; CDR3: CAISVGGVDGYTF
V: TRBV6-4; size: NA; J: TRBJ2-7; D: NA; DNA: TGTGCCAGCAGTGAAAGGGCGACAGTCCATTCCTACGAGCAGTACTTC; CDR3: CASSERATVHSYEQYF
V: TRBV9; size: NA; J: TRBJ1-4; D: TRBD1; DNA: TGTGCCAGCAGCTTCCGACCCGGGACAGGCTACGAAAAACTGTTTTTT; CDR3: CASSFRPGTGYEKLFF
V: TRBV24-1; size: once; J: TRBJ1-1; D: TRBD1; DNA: TGTGCCACCAGGGCAACAGGGGGTCCTGAAGCTTTCTTT; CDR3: CATRATGGPEAFF
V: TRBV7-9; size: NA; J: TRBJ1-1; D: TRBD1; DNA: TGTGCCAGCAGCTTATTATCAGGTCAGGGGGCCCCTGAAGCTTTCTTT; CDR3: CASSLLSGQGAPEAFF
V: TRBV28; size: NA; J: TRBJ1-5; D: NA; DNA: TGTGCCAGCTCTGGCAATCAGCCCCAGCATTTT; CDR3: CASSGNQPQHF
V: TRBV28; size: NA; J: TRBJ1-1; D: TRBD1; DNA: TGTGCCAGCAGGCCCCCGACAGGGGTAAACACTGAAGCTTTCTTT; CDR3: CASRPPTGVNTEAFF
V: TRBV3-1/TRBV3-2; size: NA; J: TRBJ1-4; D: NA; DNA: TGTGCCAGCAGCCAAGGGGCCTCAACTAATGAAAAACTGTTTTTT; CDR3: CASSQGASTNEKLFF
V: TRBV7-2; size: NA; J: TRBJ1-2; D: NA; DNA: TGTGCCAGCAGCTTAGAATGGAGGGCGTCCGGGGACGGGACCTATGGCTACACCTTC; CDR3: CASSLEWRASGDGTYGYTF
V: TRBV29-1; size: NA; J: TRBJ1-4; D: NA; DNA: TGCAGCGTTCGTCGGGACACCAACGAAAAACTGTTTTTT; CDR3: CSVRRDTNEKLFF
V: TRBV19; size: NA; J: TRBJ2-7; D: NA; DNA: TGTGCCAGTAGCCAGACAGGCGACGAGCAGTACTTC; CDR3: CASSQTGDEQYF
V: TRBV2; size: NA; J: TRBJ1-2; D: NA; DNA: TGTGCCAGCAGTGAGGGGCGGATCTATGGCTACACCTTC; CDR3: CASSEGRIYGYTF
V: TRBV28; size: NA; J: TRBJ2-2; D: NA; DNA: TGTGCCAGCACCCGGACAGCGAACACCGGGGAGCTGTTTTTT; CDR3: CASTRTANTGELFF
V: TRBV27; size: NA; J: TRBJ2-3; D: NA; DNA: TGTGCCAGCAGTTCTTATGCGCAGTATTTT; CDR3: CASSSYAQYF
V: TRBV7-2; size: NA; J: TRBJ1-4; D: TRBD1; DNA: TGTGCCAGCAGCCCTAGGACAGGGGGGGGTGAAAAACTGTTTTTT; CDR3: CASSPRTGGGEKLFF
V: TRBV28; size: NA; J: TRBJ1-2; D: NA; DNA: TGTGCCAGCAGTTTACGGGTTGGCAAAGGCTACACCTTC; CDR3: CASSLRVGKGYTF
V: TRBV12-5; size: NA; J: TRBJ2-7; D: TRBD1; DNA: TGTGCTAGTGGTTTGCCCGGGACAGGACCCTACGAGCAGTACTTC; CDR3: CASGLPGTGPYEQYF
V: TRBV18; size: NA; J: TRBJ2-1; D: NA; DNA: TGTGCCAGCTCACCACGGGGGGACGGTACCTACAATGAGCAGTTCTTC; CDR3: CASSPRGDGTYNEQFF
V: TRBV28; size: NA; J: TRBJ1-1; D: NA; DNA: TGTGCCAGCAGTTTGAGGCAGAACACTGAAGCTTTCTTT; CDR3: CASSLRQNTEAFF
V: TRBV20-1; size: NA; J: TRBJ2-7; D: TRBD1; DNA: TGCAGTGCTAGTGTTGGAGAGGGGGCGCGGGAGCAGTACTTC; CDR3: CSASVGEGAREQYF
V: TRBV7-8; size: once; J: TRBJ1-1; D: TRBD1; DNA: TGTGCCAGCAGCTTAGCGGAACAGGGGGCCACTGAAGCTTTCTTT; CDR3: CASSLAEQGATEAFF
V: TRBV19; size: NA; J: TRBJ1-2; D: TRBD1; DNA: TGTGCCAGTAGTATTTTGGGGACAGCTAAGAACTATGGCTACACCTTC; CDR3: CASSILGTAKNYGYTF
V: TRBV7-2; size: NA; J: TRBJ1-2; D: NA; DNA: TGTGCCAGCAGCTTAGAGGGCAGGGAGGATGGCTACACCTTC; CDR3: CASSLEGREDGYTF
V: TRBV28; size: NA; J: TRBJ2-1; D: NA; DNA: TGTGCCAGCGTCAGCTCCTACAATGAGCAGTTCTTC; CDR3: CASVSSYNEQFF
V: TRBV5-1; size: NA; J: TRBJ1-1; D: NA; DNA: TGCGCCAGCAGCTTCCGACAAATGGCCACTGAAGCTTTCTTT; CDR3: CASSFRQMATEAFF
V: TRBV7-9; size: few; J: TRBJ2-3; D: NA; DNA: TGTGCCAGCAGCTTAGCCCTCGGGGAAGATACGCAGTATTTT; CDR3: CASSLALGEDTQYF
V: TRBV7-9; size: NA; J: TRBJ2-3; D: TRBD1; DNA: TGTGCCAGCAGCTTTACACAGGGGGCCACAGATACGCAGTATTTT; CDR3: CASSFTQGATDTQYF
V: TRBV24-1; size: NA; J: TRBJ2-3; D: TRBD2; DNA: TGTGCCACCAGTGATCACCTAGCGGGAGTAGCAGATACGCAGTATTTT; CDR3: CATSDHLAGVADTQYF